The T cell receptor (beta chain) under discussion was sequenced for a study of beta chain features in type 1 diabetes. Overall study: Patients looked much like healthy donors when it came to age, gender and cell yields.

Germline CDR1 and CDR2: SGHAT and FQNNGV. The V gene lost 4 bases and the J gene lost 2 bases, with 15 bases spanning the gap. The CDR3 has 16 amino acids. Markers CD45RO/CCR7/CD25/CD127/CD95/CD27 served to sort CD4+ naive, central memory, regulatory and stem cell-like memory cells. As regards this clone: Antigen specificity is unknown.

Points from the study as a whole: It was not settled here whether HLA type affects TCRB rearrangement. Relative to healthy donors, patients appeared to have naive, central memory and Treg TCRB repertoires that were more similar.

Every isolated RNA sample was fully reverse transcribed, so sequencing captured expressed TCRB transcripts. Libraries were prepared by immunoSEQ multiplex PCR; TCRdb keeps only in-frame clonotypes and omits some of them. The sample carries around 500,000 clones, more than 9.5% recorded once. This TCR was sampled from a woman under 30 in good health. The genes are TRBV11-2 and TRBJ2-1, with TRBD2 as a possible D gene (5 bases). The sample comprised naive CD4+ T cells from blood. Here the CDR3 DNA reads TGTGCCAGCAGCTCCATCAGAAGTAGCGCCTACAATGAGCAGTTCTTC. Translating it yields CASSSIRSSAYNEQFF.